This T cell receptor (beta chain) comes out of a study of technical replicates of blood from a few donors. V gave up 3 bases and J gave up 6 bases, with 14 bases separating them. Germline assignment: CDR1 MNHNS and CDR2 SASEGT. CDR3 length: 14 amino acids. This table comes from immunoSEQ multiplex PCR, and its TCRdb copy is limited to in-frame clones, with some not included. This sample has fewer than 45,000 clones, with 96% found just once. The TCR originated in a human donor in good health. Material: T cells isolated from PBMCs. The genes are TRBV6-1 and TRBJ1-2, with TRBD1 as a possible D gene (5 bases). CDR3 bases: TGTGCCAGCAGTGACTTACTAGGGACTCATGGCTACACCTTC. Its translation: CASSDLLGTHGYTF.